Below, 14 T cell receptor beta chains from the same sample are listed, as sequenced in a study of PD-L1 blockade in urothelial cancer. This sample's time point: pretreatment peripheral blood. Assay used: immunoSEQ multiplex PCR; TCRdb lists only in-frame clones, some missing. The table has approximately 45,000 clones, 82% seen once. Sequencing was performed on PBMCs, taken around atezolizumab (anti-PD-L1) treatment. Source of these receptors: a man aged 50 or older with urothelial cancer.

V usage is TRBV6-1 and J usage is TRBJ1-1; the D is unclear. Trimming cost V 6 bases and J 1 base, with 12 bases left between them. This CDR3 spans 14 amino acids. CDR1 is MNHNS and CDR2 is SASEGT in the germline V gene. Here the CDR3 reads CASRREQKNTEAFF. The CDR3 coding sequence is TGTGCCAGCAGGAGGGAACAGAAGAACACTGAAGCTTTCTTT.

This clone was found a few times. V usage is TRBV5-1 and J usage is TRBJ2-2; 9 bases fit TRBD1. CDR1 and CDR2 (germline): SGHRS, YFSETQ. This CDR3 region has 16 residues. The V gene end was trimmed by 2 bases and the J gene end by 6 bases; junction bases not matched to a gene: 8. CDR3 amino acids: CASSLQGAQVAGELFF. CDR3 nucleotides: TGCGCCAGCAGCTTACAGGGGGCGCAGGTTGCCGGGGAGCTGTTTTTT. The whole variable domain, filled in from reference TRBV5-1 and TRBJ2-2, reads KAGVTQTPRYLIKTRGQQVTLSCSPISGHRSVSWYQQTPGQGLQFLFEYFSETQRNKGNFPGRFSGRQFSNSRSEMNVSTLELGDSALYLCASSLQGAQVAGELFFGEGSRLTVL.

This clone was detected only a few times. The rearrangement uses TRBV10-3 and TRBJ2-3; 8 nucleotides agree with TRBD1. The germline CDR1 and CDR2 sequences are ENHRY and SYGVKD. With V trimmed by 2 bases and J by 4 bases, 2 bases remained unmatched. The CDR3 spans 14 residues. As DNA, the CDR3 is TGTGCCATCAGTGAGCCAGGGGGCGCAGATACGCAGTATTTT. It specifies CAISEPGGADTQYF.

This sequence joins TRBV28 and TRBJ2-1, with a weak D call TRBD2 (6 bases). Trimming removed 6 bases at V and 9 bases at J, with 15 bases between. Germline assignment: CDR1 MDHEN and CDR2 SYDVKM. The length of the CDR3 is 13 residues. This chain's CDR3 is CASSLGGTGEQFF. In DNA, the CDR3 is TGTGCCAGCAGCCTGGGCGGGACTGGTGAGCAGTTCTTC. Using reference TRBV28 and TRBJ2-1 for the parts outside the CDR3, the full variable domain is DVKVTQSSRYLVKRTGEKVFLECVQDMDHENMFWYRQDPGLGLRLIYFSYDVKMKEKGDIPEGYSVSREKKERFSLILESASTNQTSMYLCASSLGGTGEQFFGPGTRLTVL.

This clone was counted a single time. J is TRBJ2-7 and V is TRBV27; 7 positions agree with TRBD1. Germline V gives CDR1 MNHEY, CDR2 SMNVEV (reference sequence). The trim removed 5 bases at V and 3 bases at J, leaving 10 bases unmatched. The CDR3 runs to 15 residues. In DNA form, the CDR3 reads TGTGCCAGCAGTGTAAGACAGGGCCCCTTCTACGAGCAGTACTTC. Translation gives CASSVRQGPFYEQYF.

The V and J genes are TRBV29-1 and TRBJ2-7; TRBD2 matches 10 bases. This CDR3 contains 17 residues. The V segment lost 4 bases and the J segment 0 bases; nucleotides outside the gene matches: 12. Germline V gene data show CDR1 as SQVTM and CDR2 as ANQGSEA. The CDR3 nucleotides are TGCAGCGTTGTAGGGGCTAGCGGGAGAGGTAGCTCCTACGAGCAGTACTTC. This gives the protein CSVVGASGRGSSYEQYF.

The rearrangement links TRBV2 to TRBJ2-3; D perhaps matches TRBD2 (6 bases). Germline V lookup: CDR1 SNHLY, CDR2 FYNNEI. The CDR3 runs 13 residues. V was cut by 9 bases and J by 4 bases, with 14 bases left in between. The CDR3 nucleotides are TGTGCCAGTTTACTAGCAAGGCCAGATACGCAGTATTTT. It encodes CASLLARPDTQYF.

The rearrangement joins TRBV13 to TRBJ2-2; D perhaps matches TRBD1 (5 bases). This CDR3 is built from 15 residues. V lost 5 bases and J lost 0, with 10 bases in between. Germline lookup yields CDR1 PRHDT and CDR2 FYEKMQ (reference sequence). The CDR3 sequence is CASSNAGTNTGELFF. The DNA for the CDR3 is TGTGCCAGCAGCAACGCAGGGACGAACACCGGGGAGCTGTTTTTT.

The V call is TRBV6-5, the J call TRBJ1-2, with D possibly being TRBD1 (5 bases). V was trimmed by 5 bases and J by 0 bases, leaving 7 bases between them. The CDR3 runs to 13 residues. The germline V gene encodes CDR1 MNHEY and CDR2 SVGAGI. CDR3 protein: CASSQTANYGYTF. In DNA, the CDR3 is TGTGCCAGCAGTCAGACAGCTAACTATGGCTACACCTTC.

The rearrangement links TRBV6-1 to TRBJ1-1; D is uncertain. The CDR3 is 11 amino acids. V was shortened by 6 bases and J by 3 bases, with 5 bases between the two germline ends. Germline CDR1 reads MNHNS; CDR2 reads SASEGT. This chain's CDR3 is CASRADTEAFF. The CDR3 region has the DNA TGTGCCAGCAGGGCAGACACTGAAGCTTTCTTT.

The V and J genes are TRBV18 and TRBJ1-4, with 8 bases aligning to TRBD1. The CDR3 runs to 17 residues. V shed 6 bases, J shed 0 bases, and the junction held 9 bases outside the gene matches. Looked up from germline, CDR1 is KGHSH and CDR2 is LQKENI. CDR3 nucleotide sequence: TGTGCCAGCTCGAGACAGGGGCCATCCTCAACTAATGAAAAACTGTTTTTT. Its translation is CASSRQGPSSTNEKLFF. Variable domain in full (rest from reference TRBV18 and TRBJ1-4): NAGVMQNPRHLVRRRGQEARLRCSPMKGHSHVYWYRQLPEEGLKFMVYLQKENIIDESGMPKERFSAEFPKEGPSILRIQQVVRGDSAAYFCASSRQGPSSTNEKLFFGSGTQLSVL.

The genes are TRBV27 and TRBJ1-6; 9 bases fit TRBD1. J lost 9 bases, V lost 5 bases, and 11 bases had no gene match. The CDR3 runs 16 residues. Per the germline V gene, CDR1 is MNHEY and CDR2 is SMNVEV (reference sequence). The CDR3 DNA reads TGTGCCAGCAGTCCCGGGACAGGGCTTTCGGGTTCACCCCTCCACTTT. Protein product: CASSPGTGLSGSPLHF.

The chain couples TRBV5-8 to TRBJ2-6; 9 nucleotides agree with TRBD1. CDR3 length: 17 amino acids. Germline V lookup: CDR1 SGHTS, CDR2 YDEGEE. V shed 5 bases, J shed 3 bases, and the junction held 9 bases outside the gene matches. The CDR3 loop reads CASSEDRGSGGANVLTF. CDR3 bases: TGTGCCAGCAGTGAGGACAGGGGTTCGGGTGGGGCCAACGTCCTGACTTTC. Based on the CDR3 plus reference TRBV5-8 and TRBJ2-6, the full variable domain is EAGVTQSPTHLIKTRGQQATLRCSPISGHTSVYWYQQALGLGLQFLLWYDEGEERNRGNFPPRFSGRQFPNYSSELNVNALELEDSALYLCASSEDRGSGGANVLTFGAGSRLTVL.

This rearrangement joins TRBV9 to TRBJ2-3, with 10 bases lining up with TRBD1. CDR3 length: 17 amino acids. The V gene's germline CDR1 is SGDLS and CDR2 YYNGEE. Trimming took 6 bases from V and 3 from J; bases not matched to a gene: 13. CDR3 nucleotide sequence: TGTGCCAGCACGATGGGACAGGGGACTCGAGATACAGATACGCAGTATTTT. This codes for CASTMGQGTRDTDTQYF.